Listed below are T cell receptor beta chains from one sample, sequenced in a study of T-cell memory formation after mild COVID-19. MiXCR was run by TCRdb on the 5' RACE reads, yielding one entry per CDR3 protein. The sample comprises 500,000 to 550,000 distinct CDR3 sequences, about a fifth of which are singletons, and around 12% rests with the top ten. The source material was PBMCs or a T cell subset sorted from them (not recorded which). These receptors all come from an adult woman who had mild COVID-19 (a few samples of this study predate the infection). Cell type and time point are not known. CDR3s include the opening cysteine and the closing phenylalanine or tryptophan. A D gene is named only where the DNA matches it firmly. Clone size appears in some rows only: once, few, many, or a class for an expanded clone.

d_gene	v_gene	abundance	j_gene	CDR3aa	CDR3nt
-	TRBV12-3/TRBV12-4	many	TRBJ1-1	CASSFKGNTEAFF	TGTGCCAGCAGTTTTAAAGGGAACACTGAAGCTTTCTTT
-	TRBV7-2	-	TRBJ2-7	CASGKTNYEQYF	TGTGCCAGCGGTAAAACCAACTACGAGCAGTACTTC
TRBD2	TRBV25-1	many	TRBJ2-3	CASRAGGTDTQYF	TGTGCCAGCAGGGCCGGGGGGACGGATACGCAGTATTTT
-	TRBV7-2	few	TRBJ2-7	CASSPQHYEQYF	TGTGCCAGCAGCCCGCAACACTACGAGCAGTACTTC
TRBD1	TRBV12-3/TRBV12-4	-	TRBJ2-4	CASSVSDRVGNIQYF	TGTGCCAGCAGTGTATCCGACAGGGTTGGAAACATTCAGTACTTC
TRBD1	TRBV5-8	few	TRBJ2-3	CASSYPTGAPDTQYF	TGTGCCAGCAGCTACCCTACAGGGGCCCCAGATACGCAGTATTTT
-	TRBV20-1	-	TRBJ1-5	CSGLSVWGNQPQHF	TGCAGCGGACTCTCGGTTTGGGGCAATCAGCCCCAGCATTTT
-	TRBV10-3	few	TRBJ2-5	CASRDGGETQYF	TGTGCCAGCCGGGATGGAGGGGAGACCCAGTACTTC
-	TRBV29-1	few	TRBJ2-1	CSATGRSYNEQFF	TGCAGCGCAACGGGCCGATCCTACAATGAGCAGTTCTTC
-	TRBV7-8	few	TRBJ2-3	CASSSTRSQVRDTQYF	TGTGCCAGCAGCTCCACGAGGTCACAGGTTAGGGATACGCAGTATTTT
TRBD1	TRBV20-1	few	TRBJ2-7	CSATRDRGPYEQYF	TGCAGTGCCACCCGGGACAGGGGTCCCTACGAGCAGTACTTC
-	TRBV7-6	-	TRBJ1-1	CASSRTAENTEAFF	TGTGCCAGCAGCCGGACAGCTGAAAACACTGAAGCTTTCTTT
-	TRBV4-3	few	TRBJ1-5	CASSQVWVGQPQHF	TGCGCCAGCAGCCAAGTCTGGGTGGGTCAGCCCCAGCATTTT
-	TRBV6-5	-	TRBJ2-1	CASSSEGFAYNEQFF	TGTGCCAGCAGTTCGGAGGGTTTCGCCTACAATGAGCAGTTCTTC
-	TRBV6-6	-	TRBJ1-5	CASSAEAGQPQHF	TGTGCCAGCAGTGCGGAGGCGGGACAGCCCCAGCATTTT
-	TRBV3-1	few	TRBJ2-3	CASSQIWSDTQYF	TGTGCCAGCAGCCAAATTTGGTCAGATACGCAGTATTTT
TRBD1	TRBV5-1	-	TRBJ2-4	CASSATGGWGNIQYF	TGCGCCAGCAGCGCTACAGGGGGCTGGGGGAACATTCAGTACTTC
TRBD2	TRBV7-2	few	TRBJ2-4	CASSILAGAKNIQYF	TGTGCCAGCAGCATACTAGCGGGAGCCAAAAACATTCAGTACTTC
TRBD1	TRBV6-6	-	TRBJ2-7	CASSNTGDWYEQYF	TGTGCCAGCAGTAACACAGGGGATTGGTACGAGCAGTACTTC
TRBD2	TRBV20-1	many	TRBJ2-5	CSARVLLAGQETQYF	TGCAGTGCTAGAGTGTTGTTAGCGGGACAAGAGACCCAGTACTTC
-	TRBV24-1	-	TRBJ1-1	CATSDSRTGNTEAFF	TGTGCCACCAGTGATTCCCGGACGGGGAACACTGAAGCTTTCTTT
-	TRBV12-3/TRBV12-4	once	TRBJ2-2	CASSMWHLNTGELFF	TGTGCCAGCAGTATGTGGCACCTCAACACCGGGGAGCTGTTTTTT
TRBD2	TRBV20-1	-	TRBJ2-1	CSARDLASGYNEQFF	TGCAGTGCTAGAGATTTGGCTAGCGGCTACAATGAGCAGTTCTTC
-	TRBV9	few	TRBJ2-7	CASSVGPGPQRGEQYF	TGTGCCAGCAGCGTAGGGCCCGGACCTCAAAGAGGCGAGCAGTACTTC
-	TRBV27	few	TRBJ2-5	CASSPTGVGQETQYF	TGTGCCAGCAGTCCCACAGGAGTTGGACAAGAGACCCAGTACTTC
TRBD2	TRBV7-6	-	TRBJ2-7	CASSLMQGLANEQYF	TGTGCCAGCAGCCTCATGCAGGGACTAGCCAACGAGCAGTACTTC
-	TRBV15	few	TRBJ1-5	CATSRGQSGNQPQHF	TGTGCCACCAGCAGAGGACAGTCCGGCAATCAGCCCCAGCATTTT
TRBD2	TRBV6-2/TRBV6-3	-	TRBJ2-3	CASSYSILAGGVDTQYF	TGTGCCAGCAGTTACTCGATTCTAGCGGGAGGAGTAGATACGCAGTATTTT
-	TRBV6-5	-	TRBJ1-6	CASSYTDWVGSNSPLHF	TGTGCCAGCAGTTACACGGACTGGGTGGGCTCTAATTCACCCCTCCACTTT
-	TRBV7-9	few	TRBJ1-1	CASSLGTTVNTEAFF	TGTGCCAGCAGCTTAGGGACGACGGTGAACACTGAAGCTTTCTTT
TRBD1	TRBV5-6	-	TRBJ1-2	CASSHDRVPYGYTF	TGTGCCAGCAGCCACGACAGGGTACCCTATGGCTACACCTTC
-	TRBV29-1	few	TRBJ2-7	CSVEEGYEQYF	TGCAGCGTTGAAGAGGGCTACGAGCAGTACTTC
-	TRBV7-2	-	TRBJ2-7	CASSLRDTEQYF	TGTGCCAGCAGCTTAAGGGACACCGAGCAGTACTTC
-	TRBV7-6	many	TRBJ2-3	CASSLARQTDTQYF	TGTGCCAGCAGCTTAGCGCGACAGACAGATACGCAGTATTTT
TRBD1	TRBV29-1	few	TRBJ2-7	CSVKPGGTSYEQYF	TGCAGCGTTAAGCCAGGGGGCACGAGCTACGAGCAGTACTTC
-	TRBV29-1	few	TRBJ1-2	CSASEVMGGYTF	TGCAGCGCCTCCGAAGTAATGGGTGGCTACACCTTC
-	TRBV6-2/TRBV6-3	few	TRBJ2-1	CASRPGQYVSSYNEQFF	TGTGCCAGCAGACCGGGCCAATATGTCTCCTCCTACAATGAGCAGTTCTTC
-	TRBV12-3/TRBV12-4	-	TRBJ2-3	CATRLGGAKDTQYF	TGTGCCACCAGACTAGGGGGGGCTAAAGATACGCAGTATTTT
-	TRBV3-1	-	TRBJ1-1	CASSQMGIGRVDTEAFF	TGTGCCAGCAGCCAAATGGGGATCGGAAGGGTCGACACTGAAGCTTTCTTT
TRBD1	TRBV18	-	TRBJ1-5	CASSPRQGLNQPQHF	TGTGCCAGCTCCCCCCGACAGGGCCTCAATCAGCCCCAGCATTTT
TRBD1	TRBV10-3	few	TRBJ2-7	CAIRPSQGVMSYEQYF	TGTGCCATCAGGCCCAGCCAGGGGGTTATGTCCTACGAGCAGTACTTC
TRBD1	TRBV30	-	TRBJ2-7	CAWTLHRGLYEQYF	TGTGCCTGGACTTTGCACAGGGGCCTTTACGAGCAGTACTTC
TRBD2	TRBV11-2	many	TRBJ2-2	CASSLGGGATGELFF	TGTGCCAGCAGCTTGGGCGGGGGGGCCACCGGGGAGCTGTTTTTT
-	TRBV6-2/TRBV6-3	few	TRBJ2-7	CASSSTDLYEQYF	TGTGCCAGCAGTTCCACAGATCTCTACGAGCAGTACTTC
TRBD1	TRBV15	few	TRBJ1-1	CATSISSDRGEAFF	TGTGCCACCAGCATCAGTTCGGACAGGGGGGAAGCTTTCTTT
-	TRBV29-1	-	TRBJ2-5	CSVEDRQGQETQYF	TGCAGCGTTGAAGATCGGCAGGGACAAGAGACCCAGTACTTC